The rows below give T cell receptor beta chains drawn from one sample of a study of cytomegalovirus exposure and HLA in healthy donors. Profiling relied on immunoSEQ multiplex PCR, and the TCRdb table lists in-frame clones only, not all of them. Of about 78,000 clones listed, 90% to 96% are singletons. Sequencing was done on a sample of PBMCs. The receptors here all came from a man in his late teens or twenties in good health and CMV-seropositive. CDR3s include the opening cysteine and the closing phenylalanine or tryptophan. Some rows mark clone size as missing; the rest say once, few, many or name a class of expanded clone.

v_gene	len	abundance	CDR3aa
TRBV13	16	once	CASSLKTSGRTYEQYF
TRBV5-1	12	-	CASSSRLDEQYF
TRBV19	14	-	CASSIAYGNTEAFF
TRBV21-1	15	once	CASSPAGRKFNEQFF
TRBV5-1	13	-	CASSLSNGDTQYF
TRBV19	15	-	CASSIGLTGKNIQYF
TRBV29-1	14	-	CSVGSGGLGEKLFF
TRBV19	11	-	CASATNEKLFF
TRBV27	12	-	CASSLLTDTQYF
TRBV9	15	-	CASSVGAGGVETQYF
TRBV27	14	-	CASRTKSGRAEQYF
TRBV19	13	-	CASSIRDRQGYTF
TRBV7-2	15	-	CASSPVGLAYNEQFF
TRBV5-4	14	once	CASSLVGQLYGYTF
TRBV30	17	once	CAWSVNVGGKTGDTIYF
TRBV7-2	14	-	CASSSGGLSWGQYF
TRBV27	16	-	CASSLGQGIHGQPQHF
TRBV5-4	13	-	CAIGSGSPDTQYF
TRBV19	16	-	CASSVQLGSSTYEQYF
TRBV10-3	13	-	CAISEYSSYEQYF
TRBV19	13	-	CASSKNLNEKLFF
TRBV5-1	14	-	CASSGRRDAHTQYF
TRBV27	12	-	CASRDGIYGYTF
TRBV27	13	-	CASSSYAGTEAFF
TRBV13	12	-	CASSTSGSEQFF
TRBV20-1	11	-	CSASGTYEQYF
TRBV9	14	-	CASSMTDDNTEAFF
TRBV6-5	16	-	CASSYSTSARDYGYTF
TRBV7-9	12	-	CASWQDTGELFF
TRBV19	12	once	CASGPGNQPQHF
TRBV5-4	14	-	CASYSGMKPDTQYF
TRBV4-1	18	-	CASSPSGGRLKSNEKLFF
TRBV2	13	once	CAAQGLVPYEQYF
TRBV25-1	13	-	CASRSRISYEQYF
TRBV6-1	15	-	CASFLTGGWDTEAFF
TRBV10-3	13	-	CAISSDYLSGYTF
TRBV30	13	-	CAWSVGRGHGYTF
TRBV10-3	12	once	CAISDTTYEQYF
TRBV13	15	-	CASRTSGTGNTEAFF
TRBV18	12	-	CASSLSSYEQYF
TRBV5-1	14	-	CASSFGGSGDTIYF
TRBV7-9	12	-	CASSSQIYTQYF
TRBV14	12	-	CASSQVGHEQFF
TRBV5-1	17	-	CASSLGETSGRQNEQFF
TRBV29-1	14	-	CSVEGLAGSETQYF
TRBV30	15	-	CAWVRDRMVNTEAFF
TRBV5-8	16	-	CASSSDPSVTSYEQYF
TRBV7-2	15	-	CASSLVSGSQETQYF
TRBV4-1	13	-	CASSHVITDTQYF
TRBV6-1	14	-	CAVLKDRVRYEQYF
TRBV28	20	-	CASSLKGLAGGFTAKNIQYF
TRBV5-1	14	-	CASSPPGAGNTIYF
TRBV5-1	13	-	CASSLTVSYEQYF
TRBV9	17	-	CASSVEEGRTSTDTQYF